This T cell receptor (beta chain) was documented in a study of OX40 agonist ivuxolimab in advanced cancers. Study information: An agonistic human IgG2 monoclonal antibody against OX40 (CD134) was given. At doses from 0.01 to 10 mg/kg, patients were given intravenous ivuxolimab every 2 weeks. The study, taken as a whole, reports: Researchers did not establish what antigens the expanded peripheral T cells target. Among the lowest peripheral clonal expansion occurred in 0.1-3.0 mg/kg partial responders.

Concerning this clone: Its antigen is unidentified.

Libraries were prepared by immunoSEQ multiplex PCR; TCRdb keeps only in-frame clonotypes and omits some of them. The data contain approximately 40,000 clones, 75% to 90% of them singletons. Germline loops: CDR1 SGHDN, CDR2 FVKESK. The CDR3 has 17 amino acids. V shed 4 bases, J shed 0 bases, and the junction held 9 bases outside the gene matches. The source is an adult with an advanced solid tumor such as melanoma, head and neck, liver or kidney cancer. This material consisted of CD4+ or CD8+ T cells sorted from blood, taken in a trial of the OX40 agonist ivuxolimab. The rearrangement joins TRBV14 to TRBJ2-3; TRBD1 agrees at 8 bases. CDR3 residues: CASSRLGTGPSTDTQYF. Here the CDR3 DNA reads TGTGCCAGCAGCCGTCTCGGGACAGGTCCGAGCACAGATACGCAGTATTTT.